Shown below are 2 T cell receptor beta chains from a single sample sequenced in a study of OX40 agonist ivuxolimab in advanced cancers. TCRdb's copy holds only in-frame clones and misses some; the assay was immunoSEQ multiplex PCR. The sample gives fewer than 85,000 clones, under 95% of which show up once; approximately 0.39% is in the top ten. Sequencing used CD4+ or CD8+ T cells sorted from blood, obtained in a trial of the OX40 agonist ivuxolimab. The receptors derive from an adult with an advanced solid tumor such as melanoma, head and neck, liver or kidney cancer.

The chain combines TRBV19 with TRBJ2-7; 8 nucleotides agree with TRBD2. V dropped 3 bases and J dropped 7; count of bases not matched to a gene: 11. Germline V gene lookup returns CDR1 LNHDA and CDR2 SQIVND (reference sequence). There are 15 residues in the CDR3. CDR3 protein: CASSIGSGSSGEQYF. CDR3 coding DNA: TGTGCCAGTAGTATCGGGAGCGGGAGCTCGGGGGAGCAGTACTTC.

In this sample, this clone turned up once. This chain uses TRBV9 with TRBJ2-3, with D possibly being TRBD1 or TRBD2 (5 bases each). The germline gives CDR1 SGDLS, CDR2 YYNGEE. Trimming stripped 0 bases from V and 0 bases from J, with 11 bases between. This CDR3 is 16 amino acids long. The CDR3 loop reads CASSVGGRDSTDTQYF. CDR3 in DNA: TGTGCCAGCAGCGTAGGGGGACGGGATAGCACAGATACGCAGTATTTT.